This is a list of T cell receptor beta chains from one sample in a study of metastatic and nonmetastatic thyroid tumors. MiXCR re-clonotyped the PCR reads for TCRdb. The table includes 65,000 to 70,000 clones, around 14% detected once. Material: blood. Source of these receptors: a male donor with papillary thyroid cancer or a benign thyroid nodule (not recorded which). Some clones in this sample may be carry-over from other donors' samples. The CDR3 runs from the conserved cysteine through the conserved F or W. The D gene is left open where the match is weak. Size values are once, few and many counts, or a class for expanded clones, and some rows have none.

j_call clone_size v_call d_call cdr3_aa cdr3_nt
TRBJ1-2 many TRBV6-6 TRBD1 CASSYSRQGPTSGYTF TGTGCCAGCAGTTACTCTAGACAGGGACCGACTAGCGGCTACACCTTC
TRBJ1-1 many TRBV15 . CATSRGVDTEAFF TGTGCCACCAGCAGAGGTGTAGACACTGAAGCTTTCTTT
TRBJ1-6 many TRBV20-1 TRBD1 CSARDPGQGAFLGNSPLHF TGCAGTGCTAGAGATCCAGGACAGGGGGCTTTTTTGGGTAATTCACCCCTCCACTTT
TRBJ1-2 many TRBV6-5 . CASSYSGGGGYTF TGTGCCAGCAGTTACTCGGGGGGCGGTGGCTACACCTTC
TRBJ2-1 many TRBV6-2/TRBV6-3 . CATGGSISDNEQFF TGTGCCACCGGAGGGAGCATTTCGGACAATGAGCAGTTCTTC
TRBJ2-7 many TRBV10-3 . CAISESLAREQYF TGTGCCATCAGTGAGAGCCTAGCCCGTGAGCAGTACTTC
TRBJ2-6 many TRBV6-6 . CASSSSLPYSGANVLTF TGTGCCAGCAGTTCATCATTACCCTACTCTGGGGCCAACGTCCTGACTTTC
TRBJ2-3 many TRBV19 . CASSPDPSTDTQYF TGTGCCAGTAGCCCAGACCCTTCCACAGATACGCAGTATTTT
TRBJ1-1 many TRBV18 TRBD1 CASSPQGQGNTEAFF TGTGCCAGCTCACCACAGGGACAGGGTAACACTGAAGCTTTCTTT
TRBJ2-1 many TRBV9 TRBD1 CASSAAYRGDEQFF TGTGCCAGCAGCGCCGCTTACAGGGGCGATGAGCAGTTCTTC
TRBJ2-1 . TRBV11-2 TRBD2 CASSLGLAGPVDEQFF TGTGCCAGCAGCTTGGGATTAGCGGGGCCTGTTGATGAGCAGTTCTTC
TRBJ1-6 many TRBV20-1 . CSARTVSNSPLHF TGCAGTGCACGGACAGTCTCGAATTCACCCCTCCACTTT
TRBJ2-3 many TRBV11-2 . CASSLVPGSSTDTQYF TGTGCCAGCAGCTTAGTACCGGGATCTAGCACAGATACGCAGTATTTT
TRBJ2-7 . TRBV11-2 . CASSLTGEPGFEQYF TGTGCCAGCAGCTTGACCGGGGAACCTGGGTTCGAGCAGTACTTC
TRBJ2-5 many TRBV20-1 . CSARRTSQETQYF TGCAGTGCGAGGAGGACGAGTCAAGAGACCCAGTACTTC
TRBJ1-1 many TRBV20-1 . CSASLTGIRNTEAFF TGCAGTGCTAGCCTGACTGGGATAAGGAACACTGAAGCTTTCTTT
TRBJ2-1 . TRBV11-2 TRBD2 CASSLEGGGSTTQFF TGTGCCAGCAGCTTAGAGGGAGGCGGGAGTACAACCCAGTTCTTC
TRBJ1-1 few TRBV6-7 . CAITGIGAEAFF TGTGCCATCACGGGGATTGGCGCTGAAGCTTTCTTT
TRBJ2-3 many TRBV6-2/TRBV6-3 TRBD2 CASSYSSSGRASSTDTQYF TGTGCCAGCAGTTACTCCTCTAGCGGGAGGGCCTCCAGCACAGATACGCAGTATTTT
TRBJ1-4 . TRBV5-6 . CASSLASGEKLFF TGTGCCAGCAGCTTGGCTTCTGGGGAAAAACTGTTTTTT
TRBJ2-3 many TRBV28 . CASRGLGTDTQYF TGTGCCAGCCGGGGGTTAGGCACAGATACGCAGTATTTT
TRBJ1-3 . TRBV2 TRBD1 CASSTGTVFSGNTIYF TGTGCCAGCAGTACCGGGACAGTTTTCTCTGGAAACACCATATATTTT
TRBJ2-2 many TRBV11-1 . CASSLPTTRDTNTGELFF TGTGCCAGCAGCTTACCCACAACGCGGGACACAAATACCGGGGAGCTGTTTTTT
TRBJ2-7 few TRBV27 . CASGTWAGYEQYF TGTGCCAGTGGGACGTGGGCTGGTTATGAGCAGTACTTC
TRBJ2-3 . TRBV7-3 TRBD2 CASRLNPPAGGPDTQYF TGTGCCAGCAGATTAAACCCACCAGCGGGAGGGCCAGATACGCAGTATTTT
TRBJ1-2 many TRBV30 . CAWSVMGYGYTF TGTGCCTGGAGTGTTATGGGATATGGCTACACCTTC
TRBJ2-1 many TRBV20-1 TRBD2 CSARDPPSGGYNEQFF TGCAGTGCTAGAGATCCCCCCAGCGGGGGCTACAATGAGCAGTTCTTC
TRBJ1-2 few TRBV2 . CASNKDGRYGYAF TGTGCAAGCAATAAGGACGGGAGGTATGGCTACGCCTTC
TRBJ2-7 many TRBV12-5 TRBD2 CASGLVRHISGGRKYEQYF TGTGCTAGTGGTTTGGTACGACACATTAGCGGGGGGCGAAAGTACGAGCAGTACTTC
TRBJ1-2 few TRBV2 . CASSRQVRGYTF TGTGCCAGCAGTAGGCAGGTAAGAGGCTACACCTTC
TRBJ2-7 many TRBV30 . CAWSKTVTIYEQYF TGTGCCTGGAGTAAGACAGTTACAATCTACGAGCAGTACTTC
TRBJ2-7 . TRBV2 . CASLLNKQYF TGTGCCAGTCTCTTAAATAAACAGTACTTC
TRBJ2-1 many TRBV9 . CASSRDNYNEQFF TGTGCCAGCAGTCGGGACAATTACAATGAGCAGTTCTTC
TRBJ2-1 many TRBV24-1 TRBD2 CATSDPGTSGRKQFF TGTGCCACCAGTGACCCCGGGACTAGCGGGAGAAAGCAGTTCTTC
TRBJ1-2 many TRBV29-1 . CSVVGQGYYGYTF TGCAGCGTTGTCGGACAAGGCTACTATGGCTACACCTTC
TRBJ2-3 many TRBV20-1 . CSATFESTDTQYF TGCAGTGCTACCTTTGAGAGTACAGATACGCAGTATTTT
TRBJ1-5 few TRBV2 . CASSPGGWCNQPQHF TGTGCCAGCAGTCCAGGTGGGTGGTGTAATCAGCCCCAGCATTTT
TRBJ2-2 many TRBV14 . CASSQVGGQVGELFF TGTGCCAGCAGCCAAGTGGGGGGCCAAGTCGGGGAGCTGTTTTTT
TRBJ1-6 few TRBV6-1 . CASRDSYNSPLHF TGTGCCAGCAGGGACAGCTATAATTCACCCCTCCACTTT
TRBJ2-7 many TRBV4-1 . CASSQAPGTFREQYF TGCGCTAGCAGCCAAGCTCCCGGGACTTTTCGTGAGCAGTACTTC
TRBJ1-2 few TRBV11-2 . CASSLVSLSSYGYTF TGTGCCAGCAGCTTAGTGTCCTTATCCTCGTATGGCTACACCTTC
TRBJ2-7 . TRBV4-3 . CSSSQEWASVSYEQYF TGCTCCAGCAGCCAAGAATGGGCTAGCGTGAGTTACGAGCAGTACTTC